The present T cell receptor (beta chain) was sequenced within a study of blood T cell repertoires in COVID-19. As for the study in general: Some COVID-19 samples were acute and others convalescent; all came from the United States, Italy and Spain.

In the authors' methods: Amplification of reference gene primers provided the estimated nucleated cell counts. Profiling relied on immunoSEQ multiplex PCR, and the TCRdb table lists in-frame clones only, not all of them. V, J and clone size are those of that table, while D and trimming were read from the DNA. Among around 140,000 clones, approximately 88% were seen once, and the ten largest hold about a sixth. The sequencing sample was made of peripheral blood. This receptor was identified in an elderly woman with acute or convalescent COVID-19.

The CDR3 region is CASSTPPTGNPPGQYF. For the CDR3, the DNA is TGTGCCAGCAGCACCCCCCCGACAGGGAACCCCCCTGGGCAGTACTTC. The chain carries TRBV7-2 and TRBJ2-7; 7 bases agree with TRBD1. J gave up 9 bases and V 5 bases, and 19 bases lay outside the gene matches. The CDR3 is 16 residues long. CDR1 is SGHTA and CDR2 is FQGNSA in the germline V gene.